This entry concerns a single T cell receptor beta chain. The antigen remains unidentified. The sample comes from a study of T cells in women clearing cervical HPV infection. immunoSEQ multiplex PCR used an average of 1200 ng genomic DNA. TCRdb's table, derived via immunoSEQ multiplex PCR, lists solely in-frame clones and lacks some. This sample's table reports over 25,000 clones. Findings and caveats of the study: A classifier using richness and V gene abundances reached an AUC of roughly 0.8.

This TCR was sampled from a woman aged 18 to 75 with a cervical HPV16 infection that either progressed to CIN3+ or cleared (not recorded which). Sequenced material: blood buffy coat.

The CDR3 bases that were read are TGTGCCAGCAGACGACAGACTAATCAGCCC. This gives the protein CASRRQTNQP. The whole CDR3 region reads CASRRQTNQPQHF. V gene TRBV2 combines with J gene TRBJ1-5, with D possibly TRBD1 on 5 matching bases. The read finishes 3 residues shy of the CDR3 end, and the germline J gene is used to complete it. The germline V and J ends were trimmed by 6 bases and 4 bases, with 10 bases remaining between them. The CDR3 has 13 amino acids. Germline loops: CDR1 SNHLY, CDR2 FYNNEI.